This T cell receptor beta chain was retrieved from a study of blood T cell repertoires in COVID-19. Study summary: The United States, Italy and Spain provided the acute and convalescent COVID-19 samples.

Germline V gene lookup returns CDR1 SGHAT and CDR2 FQNNGV. This CDR3 contains 13 residues. Losses at the gene ends were 1 base for V and 7 bases for J; bases not matched to a gene: 1. Sequencing was performed with immunoSEQ multiplex PCR; in TCRdb, only in-frame clones are kept and a portion is missing. Among some 83,000 clones, 65% to 90% were seen once, and the ten largest hold around 40%. The V call is TRBV11-2, the J call TRBJ2-1; 7 positions agree with TRBD1. The specimen was peripheral blood. This receptor was identified in a man older than 75 with acute or convalescent COVID-19. The CDR3 region is CASSLGTGNEQFF. CDR3 sequence (DNA): TGTGCCAGCAGCTTAGGGACAGGAAATGAGCAGTTCTTC.